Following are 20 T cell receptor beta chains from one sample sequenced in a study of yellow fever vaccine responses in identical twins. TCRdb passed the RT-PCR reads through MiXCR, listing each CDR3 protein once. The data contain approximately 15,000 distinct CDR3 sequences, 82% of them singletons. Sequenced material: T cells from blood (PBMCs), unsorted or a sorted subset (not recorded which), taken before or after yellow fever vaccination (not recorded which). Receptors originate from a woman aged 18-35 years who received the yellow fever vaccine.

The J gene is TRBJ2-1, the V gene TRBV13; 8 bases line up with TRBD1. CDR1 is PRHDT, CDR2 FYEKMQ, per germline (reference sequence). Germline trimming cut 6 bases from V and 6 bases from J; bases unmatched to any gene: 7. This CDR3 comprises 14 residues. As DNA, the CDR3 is TGTGCCAGCAGGGGACAGGATGAGAGCAATGAGCAGTTCTTC. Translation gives CASRGQDESNEQFF.

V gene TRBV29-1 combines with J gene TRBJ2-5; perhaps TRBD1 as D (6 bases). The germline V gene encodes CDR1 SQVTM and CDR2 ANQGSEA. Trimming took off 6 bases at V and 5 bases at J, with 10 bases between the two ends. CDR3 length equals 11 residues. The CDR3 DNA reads TGCAGCGTGGCAGGGGATGAGACCCAGTACTTC. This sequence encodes CSVAGDETQYF.

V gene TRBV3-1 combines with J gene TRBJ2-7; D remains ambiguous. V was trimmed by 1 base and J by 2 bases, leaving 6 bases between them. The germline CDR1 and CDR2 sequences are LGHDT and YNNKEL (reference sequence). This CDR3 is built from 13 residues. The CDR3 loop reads CASSQVDTYEQYF. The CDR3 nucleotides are TGTGCCAGCAGCCAAGTTGACACCTACGAGCAGTACTTC.

The CDR3 region is CASSSLAGTQETQYF. CDR3 DNA sequence: TGTGCCAGCAGCTCTCTAGCGGGAACACAAGAGACCCAGTACTTC. The V and J genes are TRBV11-3 and TRBJ2-5; 9 bases map to TRBD2. CDR3 size: 15 residues. After removal of 4 bases from V and 2 bases from J, the junction contained 5 bases not matched to a gene. CDR1 is SGHNT, CDR2 YENEEA, per germline.

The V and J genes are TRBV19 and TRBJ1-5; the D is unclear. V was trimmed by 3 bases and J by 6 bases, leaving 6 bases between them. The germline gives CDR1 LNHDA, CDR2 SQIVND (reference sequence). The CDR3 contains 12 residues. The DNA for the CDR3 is TGTGCCAGTAGTATTGAAGGTCAGCCCCAGCATTTT. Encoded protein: CASSIEGQPQHF.

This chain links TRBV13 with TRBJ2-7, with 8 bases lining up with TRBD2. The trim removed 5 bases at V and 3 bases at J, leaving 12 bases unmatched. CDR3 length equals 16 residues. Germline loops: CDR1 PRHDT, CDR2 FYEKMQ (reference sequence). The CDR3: CASSLSPGSGDYEQYF. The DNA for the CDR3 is TGTGCCAGCAGCCTATCCCCCGGTAGCGGGGACTACGAGCAGTACTTC.

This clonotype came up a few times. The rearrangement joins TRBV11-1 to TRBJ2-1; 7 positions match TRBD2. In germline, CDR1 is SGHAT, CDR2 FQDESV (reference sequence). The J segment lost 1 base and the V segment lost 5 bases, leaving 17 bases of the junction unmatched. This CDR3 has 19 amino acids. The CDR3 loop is CASSPNPSVAGYSYNEQFF. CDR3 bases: TGTGCCAGCAGCCCTAACCCCTCCGTAGCGGGCTATTCCTACAATGAGCAGTTCTTC.

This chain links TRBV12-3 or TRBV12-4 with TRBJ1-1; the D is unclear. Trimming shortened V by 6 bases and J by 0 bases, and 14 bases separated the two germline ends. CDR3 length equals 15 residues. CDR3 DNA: TGTGCCAGCAGCCCGGGAGGGTCGTTGAACACTGAAGCTTTCTTT. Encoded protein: CASSPGGSLNTEAFF.

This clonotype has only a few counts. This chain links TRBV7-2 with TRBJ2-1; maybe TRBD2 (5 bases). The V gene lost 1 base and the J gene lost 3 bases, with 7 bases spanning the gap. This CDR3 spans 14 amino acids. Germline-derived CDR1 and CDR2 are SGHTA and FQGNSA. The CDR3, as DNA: TGTGCCAGCAGCTTAGGGACTTTCTACAATGAGCAGTTCTTC. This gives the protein CASSLGTFYNEQFF.

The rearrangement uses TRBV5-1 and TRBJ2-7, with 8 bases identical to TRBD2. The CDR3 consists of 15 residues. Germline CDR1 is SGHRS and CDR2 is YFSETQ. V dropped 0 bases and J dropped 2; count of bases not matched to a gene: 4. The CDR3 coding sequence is TGCGCCAGCAGCTTGGAGAGCGGGAGCCCCTACGAGCAGTACTTC. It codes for CASSLESGSPYEQYF.

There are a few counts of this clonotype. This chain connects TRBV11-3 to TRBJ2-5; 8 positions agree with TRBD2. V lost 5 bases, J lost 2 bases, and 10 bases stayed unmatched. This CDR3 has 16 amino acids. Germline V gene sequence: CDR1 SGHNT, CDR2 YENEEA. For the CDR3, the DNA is TGTGCCAGCAGCATACAAGCGGGAGTGAATCAAGAGACCCAGTACTTC. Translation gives CASSIQAGVNQETQYF. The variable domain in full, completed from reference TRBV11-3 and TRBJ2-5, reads EAGVVQSPRYKIIEKKQPVAFWCNPISGHNTLYWYLQNLGQGPELLIRYENEEAVDDSQLPKDRFSAERLKGVDSTLKIQPAELGDSAVYLCASSIQAGVNQETQYFGPGTRLLVL.

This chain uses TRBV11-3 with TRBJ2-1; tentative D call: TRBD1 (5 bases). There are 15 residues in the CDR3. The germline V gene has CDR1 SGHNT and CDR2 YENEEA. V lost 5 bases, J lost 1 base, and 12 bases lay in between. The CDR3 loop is CASSGGGASYNEQFF. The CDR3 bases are TGTGCCAGCAGCGGCGGTGGGGCATCCTACAATGAGCAGTTCTTC.

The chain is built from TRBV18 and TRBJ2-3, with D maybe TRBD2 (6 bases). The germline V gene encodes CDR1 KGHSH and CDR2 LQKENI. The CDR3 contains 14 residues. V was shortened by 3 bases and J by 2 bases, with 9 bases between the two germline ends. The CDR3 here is CASSPPGVTDTQYF. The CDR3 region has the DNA TGTGCCAGCTCACCTCCGGGGGTCACAGATACGCAGTATTTT.

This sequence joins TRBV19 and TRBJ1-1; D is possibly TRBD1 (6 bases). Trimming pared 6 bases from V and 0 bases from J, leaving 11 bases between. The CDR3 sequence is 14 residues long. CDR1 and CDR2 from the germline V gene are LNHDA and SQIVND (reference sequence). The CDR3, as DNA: TGTGCCAGTAGCGGACAGTATATGAACACTGAAGCTTTCTTT. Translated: CASSGQYMNTEAFF. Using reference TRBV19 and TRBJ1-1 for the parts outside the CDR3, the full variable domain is DGGITQSPKYLFRKEGQNVTLSCEQNLNHDAMYWYRQDPGQGLRLIYYSQIVNDFQKGDIAEGYSVSREKKESFPLTVTSAQKNPTAFYLCASSGQYMNTEAFFGQGTRLTVV.

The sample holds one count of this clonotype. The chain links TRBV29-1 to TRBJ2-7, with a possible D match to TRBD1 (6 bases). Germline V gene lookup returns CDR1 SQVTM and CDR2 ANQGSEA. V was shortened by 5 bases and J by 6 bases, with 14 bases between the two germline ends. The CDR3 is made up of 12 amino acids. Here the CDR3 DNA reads TGCAGCGTTCCTTCACAGGGTATCGAGCAGTACTTC. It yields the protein CSVPSQGIEQYF.

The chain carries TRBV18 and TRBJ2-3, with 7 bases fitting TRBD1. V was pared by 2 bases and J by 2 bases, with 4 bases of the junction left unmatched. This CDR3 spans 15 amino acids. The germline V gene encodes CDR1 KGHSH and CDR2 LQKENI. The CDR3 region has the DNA TGTGCCAGCTCACCAGGGGACAGACCCACAGATACGCAGTATTTT. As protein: CASSPGDRPTDTQYF.

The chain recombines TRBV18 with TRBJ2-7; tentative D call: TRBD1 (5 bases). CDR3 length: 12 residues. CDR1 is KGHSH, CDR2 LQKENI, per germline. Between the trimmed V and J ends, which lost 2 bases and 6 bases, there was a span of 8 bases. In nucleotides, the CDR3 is TGTGCCAGCTCACCAACCCAGGGCGAGCAGTACTTC. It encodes CASSPTQGEQYF.

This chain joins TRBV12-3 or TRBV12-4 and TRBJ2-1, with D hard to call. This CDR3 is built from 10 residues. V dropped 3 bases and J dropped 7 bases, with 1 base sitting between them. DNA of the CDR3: TGTGCCAGCAGTTTGAATGAGCAGTTCTTC. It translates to CASSLNEQFF.

CDR3 amino acids: CASSQDGTSTDTQYF. The CDR3 DNA is TGTGCCAGCAGCCAAGATGGGACTAGCACAGATACGCAGTATTTT. The rearrangement joins TRBV4-2 to TRBJ2-3; possibly TRBD2 for D (6 bases). The V and J ends lost 0 bases and 0 bases respectively, with 7 bases between them. The CDR3 covers 15 residues. The germline V gene has CDR1 LGHNA and CDR2 YNFKEQ.

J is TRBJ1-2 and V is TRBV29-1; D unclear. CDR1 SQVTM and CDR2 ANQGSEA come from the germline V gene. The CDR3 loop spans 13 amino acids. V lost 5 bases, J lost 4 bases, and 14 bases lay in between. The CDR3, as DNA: TGCAGCGTTCCAAAGGGCAGTTTCTATGGCTACACCTTC. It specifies CSVPKGSFYGYTF.